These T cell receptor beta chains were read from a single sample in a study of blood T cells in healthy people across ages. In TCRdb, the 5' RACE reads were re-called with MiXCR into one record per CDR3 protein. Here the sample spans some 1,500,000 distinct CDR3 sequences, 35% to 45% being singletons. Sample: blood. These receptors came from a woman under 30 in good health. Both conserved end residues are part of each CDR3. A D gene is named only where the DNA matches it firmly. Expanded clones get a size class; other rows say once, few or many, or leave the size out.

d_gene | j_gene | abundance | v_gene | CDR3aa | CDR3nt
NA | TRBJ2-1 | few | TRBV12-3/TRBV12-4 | CASRPGPEYNEQFF | TGTGCCAGCAGGCCGGGACCAGAATACAATGAGCAGTTCTTC
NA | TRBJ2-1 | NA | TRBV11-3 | CASSSQTVSNEQFF | TGTGCCAGCAGCTCACAGACAGTGTCCAATGAGCAGTTCTTC
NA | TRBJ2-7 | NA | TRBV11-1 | CASSHPPGQRSYEQYF | TGTGCCAGCAGCCATCCGCCGGGACAAAGATCCTACGAGCAGTACTTC
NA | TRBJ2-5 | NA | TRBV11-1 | CASSLSLGYGTQYF | TGTGCCAGCAGCTTATCCTTGGGATATGGGACCCAGTACTTC
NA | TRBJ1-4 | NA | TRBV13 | CASSWGFNEKLFF | TGTGCCAGCAGCTGGGGATTTAATGAAAAACTGTTTTTT
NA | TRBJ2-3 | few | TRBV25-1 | CASSEYSVTQYF | TGTGCCAGCAGTGAATATAGCGTTACGCAGTATTTT
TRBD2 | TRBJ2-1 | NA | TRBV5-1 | CASSLSGGRVGEQFF | TGCGCCAGCAGCTTGTCGGGGGGGCGAGTTGGAGAGCAGTTCTTC
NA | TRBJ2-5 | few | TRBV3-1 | CASSQDVGVETQYF | TGTGCCAGCAGCCAAGATGTGGGAGTGGAGACCCAGTACTTC
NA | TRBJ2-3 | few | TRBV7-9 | CASSFRAGYTDTQYF | TGTGCCAGCAGCTTCAGAGCGGGCTACACAGATACGCAGTATTTT
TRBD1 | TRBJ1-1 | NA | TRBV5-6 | CASSSPDRGLIEAFF | TGTGCCAGCAGCTCCCCGGACAGGGGCCTAATAGAAGCTTTCTTT
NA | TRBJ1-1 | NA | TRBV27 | CASKVERWDTEAFF | TGTGCCAGCAAGGTCGAGAGGTGGGACACTGAAGCTTTCTTT